A single sample is the source of the 31 T cell receptor beta chains below, sequenced in a study of vaccination and CD4 T cells after COVID-19. TCRdb re-derived calls from the PCR reads in MiXCR, one entry per CDR3 protein. The profile covers about 20,000 distinct CDR3 sequences, with 55% to 65% appearing a single time and about 1.1% taken by the ten largest. The sample was CD4+ T cells from blood, taken after SARS-CoV-2 vaccination. Receptors originate from a human donor who had recovered from COVID-19.

The chain joins TRBV18 to TRBJ1-2; 10 positions match TRBD1. The CDR3 has 16 amino acids. J lost 0 bases, V lost 3 bases, and 4 bases had no gene match. CDR1 and CDR2 (germline): KGHSH, LQKENI. CDR3 DNA sequence: TGTGCCAGCTCACCTTCGGGACAGGGGACTAACTATGGCTACACCTTC. It encodes CASSPSGQGTNYGYTF.

The genes are TRBV28 and TRBJ1-2, with D unresolved. This CDR3 has 13 amino acids. Trimming stripped 6 bases from V and 4 bases from J, with 12 bases between. Germline CDR1 MDHEN, CDR2 SYDVKM. CDR3 nucleotides: TGTGCCAGCAGGACATATGCCTCCTATGGCTACACCTTC. Translation: CASRTYASYGYTF.

The CDR3 sequence is CASSETLTKNIQYF. CDR3 bases: TGTGCCAGCAGCGAGACACTTACTAAAAACATTCAGTACTTC. The J gene is TRBJ2-4, the V gene TRBV9; D remains unclear. The CDR3 sequence is 14 residues long. The ends were cut back, 3 bases at V and 4 bases at J, with 11 bases in the middle. Germline CDR1 SGDLS, CDR2 YYNGEE.

The chain joins TRBV27 to TRBJ2-1, with D unclear. The CDR3 length is 15 residues. V was clipped by 4 bases and J by 10 bases, with 20 bases between them. CDR1 is MNHEY and CDR2 is SMNVEV in the germline V gene (reference sequence). The CDR3 region is CASSSSGPTPGEQFF. CDR3 sequence (DNA): TGTGCCAGCAGTTCCTCCGGGCCCACCCCCGGCGAGCAGTTCTTC.

V is TRBV6-1 and J is TRBJ1-2, with TRBD1 matching 7 bases. With 7 bases clipped from V and 5 bases from J, the junction kept 7 bases outside the gene matches. The CDR3 sequence is 13 residues long. Germline V lookup: CDR1 MNHNS, CDR2 SASEGT. The CDR3 sequence is CASKGASGYGYTF. The CDR3 nucleotides read TGTGCCAGCAAGGGGGCTTCCGGGTATGGCTACACCTTC.

The chain employs TRBV30 and TRBJ1-2; 11 nucleotides agree with TRBD1. This CDR3 is built from 14 residues. Germline-derived CDR1 and CDR2 are GTSNPN and SVGIG (reference sequence). The V and J ends lost 2 bases and 6 bases, in that order; junction bases with no gene match: 5. CDR3 nucleotide sequence: TGTGCCTGGAGTTCGGGACAGGGGGGCGATGGCTACACCTTC. The encoded protein is CAWSSGQGGDGYTF. Full variable domain (rest looked up from reference TRBV30 and TRBJ1-2): SQTIHQWPATLVQPVGSPLSLECTVEGTSNPNLYWYRQAAGRGLQLLFYSVGIGQISSEVPQNLSASRPQDRQFILSSKKLLLSDSGFYLCAWSSGQGGDGYTFGSGTRLTVV.

This clonotype was counted only a few times. The chain links TRBV20-1 to TRBJ2-5; D perhaps matches TRBD2 (7 bases). The CDR3 spans 14 residues. Germline-derived CDR1 and CDR2 are DFQATT and SNEGSKA (reference sequence). Trimming removed 3 bases at V and 5 bases at J, with 16 bases between. In DNA, the CDR3 is TGCAGTGCTAGGAGAGGGGGAGGGGTCGAGACCCAGTACTTC. Translated, it gives CSARRGGGVETQYF.

The chain combines TRBV18 with TRBJ2-2; 8 bases line up with TRBD2. V shed 2 bases and J 4 bases; nucleotides not matched to a gene: 6. Germline lookup yields CDR1 KGHSH and CDR2 LQKENI. There are 16 residues in the CDR3. The CDR3 DNA is TGTGCCAGCTCACCATCCGGACTAGCAGGCACCGGGGAGCTGTTTTTT. Protein: CASSPSGLAGTGELFF.

This clonotype was seen more than once but under ten times. CDR3 sequence: CSARAGVLQETQYF. CDR3 nucleotide sequence: TGCAGTGCTAGGGCGGGAGTGTTACAAGAGACCCAGTACTTC. V and J are TRBV20-1 and TRBJ2-5, with 7 bases that match TRBD2. This CDR3 is built from 14 residues. V was pared by 3 bases and J by 2 bases, with 6 bases of the junction left unmatched. Looked up from germline, CDR1 is DFQATT and CDR2 is SNEGSKA (reference sequence).

V gene TRBV5-6 combines with J gene TRBJ1-2; no definite D call. CDR3 length: 11 amino acids. Germline V gene data show CDR1 as SGHDT and CDR2 as YYEEEE. Deletions cut 4 bases from V and 5 bases from J, with 6 bases between. DNA of the CDR3: TGTGCCAGCAGCGACGGATATGGCTACACCTTC. As protein: CASSDGYGYTF. Based on the CDR3 plus reference TRBV5-6 and TRBJ1-2, the full variable domain is DAGVTQSPTHLIKTRGQQVTLRCSPKSGHDTVSWYQQALGQGPQFIFQYYEEEERQRGNFPDRFSGHQFPNYSSELNVNALLLGDSALYLCASSDGYGYTFGSGTRLTVV.

The CDR3, as DNA: TGTGCCACGACAGGGGAGACGGACACTGAAGCTTTCTTT. Its protein product is CATTGETDTEAFF. V gene TRBV24-1 combines with J gene TRBJ1-1, with 8 bases aligning to TRBD1. The CDR3 runs to 13 residues. After removal of 10 bases from V and 3 bases from J, the junction contained 6 bases not matched to a gene. Germline V gene data show CDR1 as KGHDR and CDR2 as SFDVKD.

This chain links TRBV7-9 with TRBJ2-7; D is unclear. The CDR3 runs to 13 residues. The germline V gene has CDR1 SEHNR and CDR2 FQNEAQ (reference sequence). V lost 2 bases and J 7 bases, leaving 12 bases between the germline ends. CDR3 coding DNA: TGTGCCAGCAGCTTAAGTTGGAGCCCAGAGCAGTACTTC. This sequence encodes CASSLSWSPEQYF.

This CDR3 is CASSQANYGYTF. The CDR3 DNA follows: TGTGCCAGCAGCCAGGCAAACTATGGCTACACCTTC. The genes are TRBV12-3 or TRBV12-4 and TRBJ1-2; D not resolved. The V end lost 6 bases, the J end lost 2 bases, and 7 bases lay between the germline ends. This CDR3 contains 12 residues.

The rearrangement links TRBV6-1 to TRBJ2-1; the match to TRBD1 covers 7 bases. The germline V gene encodes CDR1 MNHNS and CDR2 SASEGT. The V and J ends lost 6 bases and 4 bases, in that order; junction bases with no gene match: 9. The CDR3 runs to 15 residues. Here the CDR3 reads CASRAGGSSYNEQFF. As DNA, the CDR3 is TGTGCCAGCAGGGCAGGGGGATCGTCTTACAATGAGCAGTTCTTC.

This sequence joins TRBV10-3 and TRBJ2-7; D possibly matches TRBD1 or TRBD2 (5 bases each). Germline V gives CDR1 ENHRY, CDR2 SYGVKD. The CDR3 is 13 residues long. The V end was cut by 6 bases, the J end by 2 bases, with 11 bases between. DNA of the CDR3: TGTGCCATCAGCGGGGACGGAGCCTACGAGCAGTACTTC. It encodes CAISGDGAYEQYF.

The chain links TRBV18 to TRBJ2-1; 11 nucleotides align to TRBD2. CDR1 KGHSH and CDR2 LQKENI come from the germline V gene. Trimming at V came to 3 bases and at J to 6 bases, leaving 7 bases not matched to a gene. The CDR3 runs to 16 residues. The CDR3 nucleotides read TGTGCCAGCTCACCTCGATTGGGGACTAGCGGCAATGAGCAGTTCTTC. Protein sequence: CASSPRLGTSGNEQFF. Together with reference TRBV18 and TRBJ2-1, the CDR3 gives the full variable domain: NAGVMQNPRHLVRRRGQEARLRCSPMKGHSHVYWYRQLPEEGLKFMVYLQKENIIDESGMPKERFSAEFPKEGPSILRIQQVVRGDSAAYFCASSPRLGTSGNEQFFGPGTRLTVL.

In this sample, this clonotype turned up a few times. J is TRBJ1-5 and V is TRBV19; TRBD1 is a possible D gene (6 bases). The CDR3 has 13 amino acids. The V and J ends lost 7 bases and 4 bases respectively, with 11 bases between them. Per germline, CDR1 LNHDA and CDR2 SQIVND (reference sequence). CDR3 sequence reads: CASNPGQNQPQHF. The DNA of the CDR3 is TGTGCCAGTAATCCGGGACAAAATCAGCCCCAGCATTTT.

This chain connects TRBV27 to TRBJ1-2; unclear D gene. The germline V gene has CDR1 MNHEY and CDR2 SMNVEV (reference sequence). Trimming took 3 bases from V and 8 from J, leaving 13 bases between them. The CDR3 sequence is 13 residues long. CDR3 sequence: CASSFPGNRGYTF. CDR3 bases: TGTGCCAGCAGTTTCCCCGGTAATCGAGGCTACACCTTC.

The genes are TRBV29-1 and TRBJ2-7; D call uncertain. Trimming pared 0 bases from V and 3 bases from J, leaving 3 bases between. Germline V gene data show CDR1 as SQVTM and CDR2 as ANQGSEA. The CDR3 extends over 11 amino acids. The DNA for the CDR3 is TGCAGCGTTGAAGAGGGCTACGAGCAGTACTTC. It encodes CSVEEGYEQYF.

The V call is TRBV21-1, the J call TRBJ1-2; TRBD1 is the table's D call, not checked against the DNA. TRBV21-1 is a pseudogene segment. The CDR3 is 14 amino acids. This CDR3 reads CASSKVGGQNGYTF. The CDR3 region has the DNA TGTGCCAGCAGCAAAGTAGGGGGGCAGAACGGCTACACCTTC.

V and J are TRBV10-3 and TRBJ2-5, with 7 bases matching TRBD2. The CDR3 runs 12 residues. CDR1 is ENHRY, CDR2 SYGVKD, per germline. Trimming at V came to 4 bases and at J to 5 bases, leaving 1 base not matched to a gene. For the CDR3, the DNA is TGTGCCATCAGTGGGGGGGGTGAGACCCAGTACTTC. Amino acid sequence: CAISGGGETQYF.

The genes are TRBV20-1 and TRBJ1-5; D is perhaps TRBD1 (5 bases). Germline lookup yields CDR1 DFQATT and CDR2 SNEGSKA (reference sequence). This CDR3 is built from 13 residues. The V end lost 3 bases, the J end lost 6 bases, and 12 bases lay between the germline ends. The CDR3 is CSARRDSPQPQHF. Written as DNA, the CDR3 is TGCAGTGCTAGGAGGGACTCCCCTCAGCCCCAGCATTTT.

The rearrangement uses TRBV20-1 and TRBJ1-5; D may be TRBD1 (6 bases). The V end lost 1 base, the J end lost 4 bases, and 11 bases lay between the germline ends. The germline CDR1 and CDR2 sequences are DFQATT and SNEGSKA (reference sequence). The CDR3 sequence is 14 residues long. This CDR3 is CSARGGQPNQPQHF. CDR3 in DNA: TGCAGTGCTAGAGGGGGGCAACCTAATCAGCCCCAGCATTTT.

This clonotype has more than one count but fewer than ten. This sequence joins TRBV12-3 or TRBV12-4 and TRBJ1-2; unclear D gene. This CDR3 contains 12 residues. The ends were cut back, 5 bases at V and 0 bases at J, with 4 bases in the middle. In nucleotides, the CDR3 is TGTGCCAGCAGTAATACTAACTATGGCTACACCTTC. Translating it yields CASSNTNYGYTF.

The chain recombines TRBV24-1 with TRBJ2-2; unclear D gene. The V end lost 3 bases, the J end lost 4 bases, and 11 bases lay between the germline ends. CDR1 is KGHDR and CDR2 is SFDVKD in the germline V gene. The CDR3 length is 15 residues. The CDR3: CATSDPNVVTGELFF. DNA for the CDR3: TGTGCCACCAGTGATCCAAACGTCGTCACCGGGGAGCTGTTTTTT.

The J gene is TRBJ1-2, the V gene TRBV10-3; perhaps TRBD1 as D (5 bases). The CDR3 runs 11 residues. Trimming removed 8 bases from V and 4 bases from J, with 8 bases in between. From germline, CDR1 is ENHRY and CDR2 SYGVKD. This chain's CDR3 is CAIGTFYGYTF. Written as DNA, the CDR3 is TGTGCCATCGGGACCTTCTATGGCTACACCTTC.

There are a few counts of this clonotype. This sequence joins TRBV28 and TRBJ1-5; D is unresolved. Germline CDR1 reads MDHEN; CDR2 reads SYDVKM. Trimming took 3 bases from V and 0 from J, leaving 6 bases between them. The CDR3 length is 14 residues. The CDR3 loop is CASSLRGSNQPQHF. CDR3 nucleotides: TGTGCCAGCAGTTTGCGGGGTAGCAATCAGCCCCAGCATTTT.

The rearrangement uses TRBV2 and TRBJ1-1, with D hard to call. Germline assignment: CDR1 SNHLY and CDR2 FYNNEI. This CDR3 contains 13 residues. Trimming took off 7 bases at V and 1 base at J, with 10 bases between the two ends. The CDR3 DNA is TGTGCCAGCAATGGACGGTCGAACACTGAAGCTTTCTTT. Translation: CASNGRSNTEAFF.

The rearrangement joins TRBV6-1 to TRBJ1-6; 7 bases fit TRBD1. This CDR3 region has 12 residues. The V gene's germline CDR1 is MNHNS and CDR2 SASEGT. Trimming removed 7 bases from V and 9 bases from J; junction bases left unmatched: 3. The chain's CDR3 is CASKQGFSPLHF. The CDR3 coding sequence is TGTGCCAGCAAACAGGGGTTTTCACCCCTCCACTTT.

The V gene is TRBV10-3, the J gene TRBJ1-2, with D perhaps TRBD1 (6 bases). The germline V gene encodes CDR1 ENHRY and CDR2 SYGVKD. The CDR3 totals 13 residues. The V and J ends lost 4 bases and 4 bases respectively, with 10 bases between them. The CDR3 reads CAISVGDTYGYTF. CDR3 DNA sequence: TGTGCCATCAGTGTGGGGGACACCTATGGCTACACCTTC.

The sample holds a few counts of this clonotype. This chain uses TRBV20-1 with TRBJ2-6; D gene unclear. Trimming took off 3 bases at V and 2 bases at J, with 8 bases between the two ends. CDR3 length: 14 residues. The germline V gene encodes CDR1 DFQATT and CDR2 SNEGSKA (reference sequence). The CDR3 here is CSASIPAGANVLTF. CDR3 nucleotide sequence: TGCAGTGCTAGTATTCCCGCTGGGGCCAACGTCCTGACTTTC.